This is a list of T cell receptor beta chains from one sample in a study of CD8 T cells in ankylosing spondylitis. TCRdb called the 5' RACE reads again in MiXCR, with one record for every CDR3 protein. The table records about 100,000 distinct CDR3 sequences, 24% of them present only once. Sequencing used synovial fluid, either unsorted or a sorted T cell fraction (not recorded which). The receptors here all came from a male donor with ankylosing spondylitis. CDR3s include the opening cysteine and the closing phenylalanine or tryptophan. Each record gives: CDR3 DNA, CDR3 protein, CDR3 length, J gene, clone size, D gene, V gene. The D gene is left open where the match is weak. Clone size, where shown, is once, few, many, or a class for clones that have expanded.

TGTGCCAGCAGCCGAAACACAGATACGCAGTATTTT | CASSRNTDTQYF | 12 | TRBJ2-3 | few | NA | TRBV3-1
TGCGCCAGCAGCTTGATGGGGGGGGCAGAAGAAAAACTGTTTTTT | CASSLMGGAEEKLFF | 15 | TRBJ1-4 | once | NA | TRBV5-1
TGTGCCAGCAGTTTGTTAGGGCCCAAAAACATTCAGTACTTC | CASSLLGPKNIQYF | 14 | TRBJ2-4 | many | NA | TRBV27
TGCAGCGTCCAAATTGGTCAAGCGGGGCTATACAATGAGCAGTTCTTC | CSVQIGQAGLYNEQFF | 16 | TRBJ2-1 | NA | TRBD2 | TRBV29-1
TGTGCCAGCAGCCAAGGGAATTTAAATGAGCAGTTCTTC | CASSQGNLNEQFF | 13 | TRBJ2-1 | many | NA | TRBV14
TGTGCCATCAGTGAGGGGACAGCGAAAACTAATGAAAAACTGTTTTTT | CAISEGTAKTNEKLFF | 16 | TRBJ1-4 | NA | TRBD1 | TRBV10-3
TGTGCCTGGAGAAAAGGCGGGGGCTGGAATGAGCAGTTCTTC | CAWRKGGGWNEQFF | 14 | TRBJ2-1 | many | NA | TRBV30
TGTGCCAGCACCGACAGGGCCAACTATGGCTACACCTTC | CASTDRANYGYTF | 13 | TRBJ1-2 | few | TRBD1 | TRBV2
TGTGCCAGCAGCTTAAGGGATGAGCAGTTCTTC | CASSLRDEQFF | 11 | TRBJ2-1 | NA | NA | TRBV5-6
TGCTCAAAGAGCGACTACAATGAGCAGTTCTTC | CSKSDYNEQFF | 11 | TRBJ2-1 | many | NA | TRBV20-1
TGTGCCAGCAGTTATCGTTACAGGGGGCACAATGAGCAGTTCTTC | CASSYRYRGHNEQFF | 15 | TRBJ2-1 | many | TRBD1 | TRBV6-5
TGTGCCATCACGCCCGGCGGACACGCGAACACCGGGGAGCTGTTTTTT | CAITPGGHANTGELFF | 16 | TRBJ2-2 | NA | NA | TRBV10-3
TGTGCCAGCAGTTCCGGGGGGCTTGCCTATGGCTACACCTTC | CASSSGGLAYGYTF | 14 | TRBJ1-2 | NA | NA | TRBV25-1
TGTGCCAGCAGCTTAGGGGCAGGGCGGAACACTGAAGCTTTCTTT | CASSLGAGRNTEAFF | 15 | TRBJ1-1 | NA | NA | TRBV7-2
TGTGCCACCAGCAGGAATGGCGGGGGGGTATGGAATGAGCAGTTCTTC | CATSRNGGGVWNEQFF | 16 | TRBJ2-1 | few | TRBD2 | TRBV15
TGTGCCACCAGTGACGGACAGGGTCTAGGTGCTTTCTTT | CATSDGQGLGAFF | 13 | TRBJ1-1 | few | TRBD1 | TRBV24-1
TGTGCCAGCAGCATTAGATCCGGGACAGGATTCCAAGAGACCCAGTACTTC | CASSIRSGTGFQETQYF | 17 | TRBJ2-5 | NA | TRBD1 | TRBV3-1
TGCAGTGCCCCTGGGGGGTCGTGGGGCACAGATACGCAGTATTTT | CSAPGGSWGTDTQYF | 15 | TRBJ2-3 | NA | NA | TRBV20-1
TGTGCCAGCAGTTCAGGACAGGGTTATTATGGCTACACCTTC | CASSSGQGYYGYTF | 14 | TRBJ1-2 | many | TRBD1 | TRBV27
TGCGCCAGCAGCTTGGCTGCTAGCGGGAGCATGGGCAGTAATGAGCAGTTCTTC | CASSLAASGSMGSNEQFF | 18 | TRBJ2-1 | few | TRBD2 | TRBV5-1
TGTGCCAGCAGCTTTGAGGTCACTGAAGCTTTCTTT | CASSFEVTEAFF | 12 | TRBJ1-1 | NA | NA | TRBV5-5
TGTGCCAGCAGACCTGGGGCAGGCAACCCTGAAGCTTTCTTT | CASRPGAGNPEAFF | 14 | TRBJ1-1 | hyperexpanded | NA | TRBV12-3/TRBV12-4
TGCAGCGTCGTCCAGGGGGCCACCGGGGAGCTGTTTTTT | CSVVQGATGELFF | 13 | TRBJ2-2 | few | TRBD1 | TRBV29-1
TGCAGTGTTTTGACCCCCGGGACAGGGGGAGACGAGCAGTACTTC | CSVLTPGTGGDEQYF | 15 | TRBJ2-7 | few | TRBD1 | TRBV20-1
TGTGCCAGCATAGATCAGGGGGGGGAGCTGTTTTTT | CASIDQGGELFF | 12 | TRBJ2-2 | NA | NA | TRBV25-1
TGTGCCAGCAGCTTGTCCGACGTCAATGAGCAGTTCTTC | CASSLSDVNEQFF | 13 | TRBJ2-1 | many | NA | TRBV7-7
TGTGCCACCAGCAGACGGACAGGGGGCTTTTCTGAAGCTTTCTTT | CATSRRTGGFSEAFF | 15 | TRBJ1-1 | few | TRBD1 | TRBV15
TGCAGTGCTAGAAAGGGGGACGGGGACACCGGGGAGCTGTTTTTT | CSARKGDGDTGELFF | 15 | TRBJ2-2 | many | NA | TRBV20-1
TGTGCCTGGAGAGGAGTTGGCAGACCCGTGAACACTGAAGCTTTCTTT | CAWRGVGRPVNTEAFF | 16 | TRBJ1-1 | NA | NA | TRBV30
TGTGCCAGCAGCTTAGATGCTAGCGGGAGGTACAATGAGCAGTTCTTC | CASSLDASGRYNEQFF | 16 | TRBJ2-1 | NA | TRBD2 | TRBV7-2
TGTGCCAGCAGCTTAGGCGATCCCTGGGGAGCCACCTCTGGCACTGAAGCTTTCTTT | CASSLGDPWGATSGTEAFF | 19 | TRBJ1-1 | NA | NA | TRBV11-2
TGTGCCAGCAGCTTAGGGCCTAGCTGGGAGACCCAGTACTTC | CASSLGPSWETQYF | 14 | TRBJ2-5 | once | NA | TRBV7-2
TGCAGTGCTAGGGTAACCAACTATGGCTACACCTTC | CSARVTNYGYTF | 12 | TRBJ1-2 | NA | NA | TRBV20-1
TGCGCCAGCAGAGTTGGGTGGACGGGCGATAATGAGCAGTTCTTC | CASRVGWTGDNEQFF | 15 | TRBJ2-1 | NA | NA | TRBV5-1
TGTGCCAGCAGCCCCGGCACGACTGGGGCCAACGTCCTGACTTTC | CASSPGTTGANVLTF | 15 | TRBJ2-6 | NA | NA | TRBV12-3/TRBV12-4
TGTGCCAGCACCACGGGACAGTCATCCTACAATGAGCAGTTCTTC | CASTTGQSSYNEQFF | 15 | TRBJ2-1 | NA | TRBD1 | TRBV7-8
TGTGCCAGCAGCTTACCACCGGGGGATACGCAGTATTTT | CASSLPPGDTQYF | 13 | TRBJ2-3 | few | NA | TRBV3-1